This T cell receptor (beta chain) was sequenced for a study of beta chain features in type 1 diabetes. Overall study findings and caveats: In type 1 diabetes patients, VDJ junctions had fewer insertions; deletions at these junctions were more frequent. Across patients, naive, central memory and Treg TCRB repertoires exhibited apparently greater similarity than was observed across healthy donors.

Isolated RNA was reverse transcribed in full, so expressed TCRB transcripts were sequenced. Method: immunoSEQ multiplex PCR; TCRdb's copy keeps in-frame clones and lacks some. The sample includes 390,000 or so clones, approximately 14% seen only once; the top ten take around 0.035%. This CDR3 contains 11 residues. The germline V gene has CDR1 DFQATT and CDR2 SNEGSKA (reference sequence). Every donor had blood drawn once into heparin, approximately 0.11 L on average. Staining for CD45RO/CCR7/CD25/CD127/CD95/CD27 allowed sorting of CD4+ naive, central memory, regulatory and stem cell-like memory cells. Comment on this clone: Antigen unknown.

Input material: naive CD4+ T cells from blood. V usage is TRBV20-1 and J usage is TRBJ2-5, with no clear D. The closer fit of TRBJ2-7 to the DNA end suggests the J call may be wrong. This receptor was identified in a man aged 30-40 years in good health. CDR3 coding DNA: TGCAGTGCTAGATTCATCTACGAGCAGTACTTC. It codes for CSARFIYEQYF.